This T cell receptor (beta chain) comes out of a study of T cell responses to AZD1222 COVID-19 vaccine (dated by TCRdb to the early 2020s). A note on the overall study: AZD1222 recipients with second doses at about 4 weeks or about 12 weeks were pooled, because spike-specific TCR depth and breadth did not differ between schedules. Enrollment into the trials was organized by age into subgroups of 18-55, 56-69 and 70-plus years, and those subgroups contained roughly 140, 27 and 60 TCR-sequenced participants, respectively. A total of just over 230 trial participants underwent TCR sequencing, of whom 207 had received two doses of AZD1222 and approximately 26 had received two doses of the MenACWY control vaccine. What the study reported, not specific to this receptor: Conclusions about previously exposed vaccinees are limited because only a handful of AZD1222 recipients were SARS-CoV-2 seropositive at baseline. No day 14 peak-response samples were available, so repertoires were characterized only after the peak T cell response. Nearly half of unique spike-specific TCRs reportedly recognized epitopes outside regions mutated in the B.1.351 and B.1.1.7 variants. Spike-specific TCR breadth and depth rose significantly after two AZD1222 doses compared with day 0 and with MenACWY recipients. Vaccine-associated CD4 TCRs spanned the whole spike protein, with dominant responses in regions 160-218 and 743-854. The 56-69-year group was small, and its depth increase did not reach significance, likely because of low power. Most participants were white British and females outnumbered males, and the authors suggested that clonal diversity may have been underestimated.

The CDR3 regions of human TCRbeta chains were analyzed by immunosequencing. As for how the authors treated the data: Repertoire TCRs were matched against a reference library of SARS-CoV-2-specific TCRs generated with the MIRA antigen-specificity platform. Breadth meant the fraction of unique TCRs that were SARS-CoV-2-associated, whereas depth meant the fraction of total T cells that were SARS-CoV-2-associated. Using the MIRA data, every spike-specific TCR was mapped to the spike region that the TCR reacted to and assigned to either a CD4 or a CD8 class. Log10-transformed breadth and depth values were compared by one-way ANOVA with Sidak's multiple comparisons tests. The table comes from immuneACCESS by way of TCRdb, which keeps in-frame sequences with V and J called. Part of the clones is missing from these tables; in studies checked, under half for an unresolved V gene and the rest for unknown reasons. That table furnishes V, J and clone size, whereas the DNA furnished D and trimming. The sample table records 90,000 to 95,000 clones; just over 90% of these occur just once. Clones ranked in the top ten supply approximately 21% of the sample.

Interpreted using the paper, the time point label stands for: baseline before first vaccination. Vaccinee samples were obtained from the UK trials COV001 and COV002, which included a single-blind randomized controlled phase 2/3 trial of AZD1222 (ChAdOx1 nCoV-19) in healthy adults. For TCRbeta chain sequencing, PBMC samples were collected from trial participants at day 0 and at day 28 after the second dose. Its CDR3 holds 15 amino acids, cysteine through phenylalanine. The kept DNA is CDR3 alone, 45 bases in frame from the first base. For CDR1 and CDR2, the germline V gene lists SGHTA and FQGTGA. V and J are trimmed by 5 bases and 4 bases, and the gene matches miss 11 bases of the junction. To note about this clone: Its cognate antigen has yet to be identified. The sample holds no much larger clone one base away, and base qualities are not on file.

This clonotype was sampled from an adult in good health. The input for sequencing was peripheral blood, taken on day 0 of AZD1222 vaccination. The chain uses TRBV7-3 and TRBJ2-7; TRBD1 matches 7 bases in the middle. In nucleotide form, the sequence is TGTGCCAGCAGCCCACCGGGACAGCTGCAATACGAGCAGTACTTC. It encodes CASSPPGQLQYEQYF. Reference TRBV7-3 and TRBJ2-7 genes cover what lies past the CDR3, so the full variable domain is GAGVSQTPSNKVTEKGKYVELRCDPISGHTALYWYRQSLGQGPEFLIYFQGTGAADDSGLPNDRFFAVRPEGSVSTLKIQRTERGDSAVYLCASSPPGQLQYEQYFGPGTRLTVT.